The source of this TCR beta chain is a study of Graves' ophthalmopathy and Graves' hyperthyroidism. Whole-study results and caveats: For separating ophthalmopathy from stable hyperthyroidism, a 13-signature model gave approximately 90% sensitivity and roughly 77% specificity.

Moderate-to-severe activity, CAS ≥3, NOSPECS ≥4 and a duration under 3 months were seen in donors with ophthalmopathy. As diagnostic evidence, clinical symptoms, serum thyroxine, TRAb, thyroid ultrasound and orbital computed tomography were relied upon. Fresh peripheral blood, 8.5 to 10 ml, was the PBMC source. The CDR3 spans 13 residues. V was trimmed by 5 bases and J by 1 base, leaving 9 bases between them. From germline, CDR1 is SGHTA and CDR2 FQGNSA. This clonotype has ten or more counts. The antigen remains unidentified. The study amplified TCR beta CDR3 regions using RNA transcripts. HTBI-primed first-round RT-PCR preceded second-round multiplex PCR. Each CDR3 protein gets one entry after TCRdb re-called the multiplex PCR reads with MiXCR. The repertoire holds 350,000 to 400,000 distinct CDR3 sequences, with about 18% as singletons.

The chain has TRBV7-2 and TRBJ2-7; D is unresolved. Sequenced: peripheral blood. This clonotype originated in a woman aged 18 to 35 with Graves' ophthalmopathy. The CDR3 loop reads CASSPRQSYEQYF. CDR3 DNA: TGTGCCAGCAGCCCCAGGCAGTCCTACGAGCAGTACTTC.